This T cell receptor beta chain was sequenced during a study of T-cell reconstitution after alpha-beta-depleted transplantation in children. The authors prepared the TCRbeta library with unique molecular identifiers. TCRdb fed the PCR reads into MiXCR, producing one record per CDR3 protein. The sample includes 150,000 to 200,000 distinct CDR3 sequences, around 10% seen only once; the top ten take less than 15%. This clonotype was picked up many times. The antigen remains undetermined. This CDR3 is built from 14 residues. Germline trimming cut 2 bases from V and 8 bases from J; bases unmatched to any gene: 2. The germline V gene encodes CDR1 SGHTA and CDR2 FQGTGA. General study points: Diversity of TCRbeta at day 60 was high in some patients, arising from surviving recipient T cells and thymic progenitors. The study reportedly traced alpha-beta T cells about two months after transplant to several hundred expanded graft clones. By one year post-transplant, T-cell counts and diversity largely arose from T cells that were newly produced.

The specimen was PBMCs, collected before TCRalphabeta/CD19-depleted stem cell transplant. The receptor comes from a boy aged 2 to 10 with acute myeloid leukemia, due to receive a stem cell transplant. V gene TRBV7-3 combines with J gene TRBJ2-1; 11 bases are shared with TRBD2. The chain's CDR3 is CASSLLAGGDEQFF. CDR3 nucleotide sequence: TGTGCCAGCAGCTTACTAGCGGGAGGTGATGAGCAGTTCTTC.